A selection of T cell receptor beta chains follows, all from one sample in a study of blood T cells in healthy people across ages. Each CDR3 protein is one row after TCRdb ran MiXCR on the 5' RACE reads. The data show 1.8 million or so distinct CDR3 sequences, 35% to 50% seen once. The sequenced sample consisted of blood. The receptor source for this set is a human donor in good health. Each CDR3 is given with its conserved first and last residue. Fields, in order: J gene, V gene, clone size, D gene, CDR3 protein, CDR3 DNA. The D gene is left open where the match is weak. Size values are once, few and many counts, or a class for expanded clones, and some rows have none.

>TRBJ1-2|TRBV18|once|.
CASSPVQSSYGYTF
TGTGCCAGCTCACCAGTACAGAGCTCTTATGGCTACACCTTC
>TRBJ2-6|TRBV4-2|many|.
CASSQEGRLSSGANVLTF
TGTGCCAGCAGCCAAGAAGGCAGACTTAGCTCTGGGGCCAACGTCCTGACTTTC
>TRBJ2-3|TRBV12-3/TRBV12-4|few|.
CASGPGTDTQYF
TGTGCCAGCGGCCCCGGCACAGATACGCAGTATTTT
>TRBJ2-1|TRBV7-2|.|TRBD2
CASSRLAGRYYNEQFF
TGTGCCAGCAGCAGACTAGCGGGGAGATATTACAATGAGCAGTTCTTC
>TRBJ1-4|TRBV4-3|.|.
CASSQGSGRGEKLFF
TGCGCCAGCAGCCAGGGGTCCGGGAGAGGGGAAAAACTGTTTTTT
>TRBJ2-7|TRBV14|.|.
CASSQDLASYEQYF
TGTGCCAGCAGCCAAGATTTAGCGTCCTACGAGCAGTACTTC
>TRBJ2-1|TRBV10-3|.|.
CAISDADQNNEQFF
TGTGCCATCAGTGACGCAGACCAAAACAATGAGCAGTTCTTC
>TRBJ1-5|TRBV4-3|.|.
CASSQEGLSNQPQHF
TGCGCCAGCAGCCAAGAGGGTCTAAGCAATCAGCCCCAGCATTTT
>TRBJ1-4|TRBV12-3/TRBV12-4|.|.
CASGTCTSTNEKLFF
TGTGCCAGCGGCACCTGTACGTCAACTAATGAAAAACTGTTTTTT
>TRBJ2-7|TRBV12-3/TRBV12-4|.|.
CASSPYYNEQYF
TGTGCCAGCAGTCCATACTACAACGAGCAGTACTTC
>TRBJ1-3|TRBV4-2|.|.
CASSQDSGSFGNTIYF
TGTGCCAGCAGCCAAGATTCAGGTTCTTTTGGAAACACCATATATTTT
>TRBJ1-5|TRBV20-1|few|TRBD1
CSASGQGYQPQHF
TGCAGTGCTTCTGGACAGGGTTATCAGCCCCAGCATTTT
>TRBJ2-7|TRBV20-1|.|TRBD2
CSANPGLAGASPYEQYF
TGCAGTGCTAACCCGGGACTAGCGGGGGCCTCGCCCTACGAGCAGTACTTC
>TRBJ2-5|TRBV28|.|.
CASSPDIQTQYF
TGTGCCAGCAGTCCCGATATACAGACCCAGTACTTC
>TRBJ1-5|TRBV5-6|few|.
CASSLGSNGNQPQHF
TGTGCCAGCAGCTTGGGGTCGAATGGCAATCAGCCCCAGCATTTT
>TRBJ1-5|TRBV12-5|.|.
CASGFAGANQPQHF
TGCGCTAGTGGTTTTGCGGGGGCCAATCAGCCCCAGCATTTT
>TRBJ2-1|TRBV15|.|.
CATSDRDFPYNEQIF
TGTGCCACCAGCGACCGGGACTTCCCCTACAATGAGCAGATCTTC
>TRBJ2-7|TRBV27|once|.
CASRLSPTASEQYF
TGTGCCAGCAGGTTATCCCCCACAGCATCCGAGCAGTACTTC
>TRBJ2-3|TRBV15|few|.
CATSHGASTDTQYF
TGTGCCACCAGCCATGGGGCAAGCACAGATACGCAGTATTTT
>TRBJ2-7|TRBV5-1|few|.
CASSSRFQEDEQYF
TGCGCCAGCAGCTCCCGGTTTCAGGAGGACGAGCAGTACTTC
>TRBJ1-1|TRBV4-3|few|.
CASSQDRQANTEAFF
TGCGCCAGCAGCCAAGATAGGCAGGCGAACACTGAAGCTTTCTTT
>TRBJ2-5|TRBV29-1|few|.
CSVAGVLQETQYF
TGCAGCGTTGCCGGGGTACTCCAAGAGACCCAGTACTTC
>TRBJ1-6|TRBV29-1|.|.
CSVYKASPLHF
TGCAGCGTTTACAAGGCTTCACCCCTCCACTTT
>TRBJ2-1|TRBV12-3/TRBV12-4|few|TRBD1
CASSWASTGTGGGGQFF
TGTGCCAGCTCATGGGCCTCTACCGGGACAGGGGGCGGAGGGCAGTTCTTC
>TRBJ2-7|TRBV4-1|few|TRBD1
CASSPSEGTGIYEQYF
TGCGCCAGCAGCCCATCAGAGGGGACAGGAATCTACGAGCAGTACTTC
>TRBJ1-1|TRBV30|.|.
CAWSTVGDATEAFF
TGTGCCTGGAGTACCGTCGGGGACGCCACTGAAGCTTTCTTT
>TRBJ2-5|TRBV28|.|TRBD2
CASSGSRGVGTQYF
TGTGCCAGCAGTGGCTCCCGGGGGGTCGGGACCCAGTACTTC
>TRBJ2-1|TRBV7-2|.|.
CASSPRTGGDYNEQFF
TGTGCCAGCAGCCCGCGTACAGGGGGGGACTACAATGAGCAGTTCTTC